This note documents a single T cell receptor (beta chain) sequence. Its antigen is as yet unknown. The sample is drawn from a study of vaccination and CD4 T cells after COVID-19. Looking at the study overall: Overlapping spike peptides of SARS-CoV-2, HCoV-NL63, HCoV-OC43 and HCoV-229E were used, and cells were stimulated with them.

Sample treatment: roughly ten-day PBMC culture with coronavirus spike peptide pools or control peptides (ViraFEST assay). Negative selection purified CD4+ T cells after less than twelve days of culture. CDR1 DFQATT and CDR2 SNEGSKA come from the germline V gene (reference sequence). V lost 5 bases, J lost 4 bases, and 8 bases stayed unmatched. The CDR3 loop spans 14 amino acids. Oncomine TCR Beta short-read sequencing was applied to DNA from cultured CD4+ T cells. TCRdb reanalysed the PCR reads using MiXCR and keeps one entry per CDR3 protein. The sample consists of around 26,000 distinct CDR3 sequences, about 50% of them appearing once.

The chain recombines TRBV20-1 with TRBJ1-1; 9 bases map to TRBD1. The specimen comprised CD4+ T cells from blood, cultured in vitro, sampled before SARS-CoV-2 vaccination. This TCR was sampled from a human donor who received a COVID-19 vaccine. CDR3 amino acids: CSASPTGGGTEAFF. In DNA, the CDR3 is TGCAGTGCTTCACCGACAGGGGGGGGCACTGAAGCTTTCTTT.